The TCR beta chain described here comes from a study of blood T cell repertoires in COVID-19. Those who participated ranged in age from roughly 18 to 89 years and resided in about two dozen US areas. Grouping used clinical history reported by participants in a survey and questionnaire. Recovered participants had two consecutive negative NP/OP PCR tests, healthcare professional clearance, or symptom resolution. The CDR3 length is 13 residues. Trimming cost V 3 bases and J 8 bases; bases outside gene matches: 3. Germline V gene sequence: CDR1 SGDLS, CDR2 YYNGEE. Generated by immunoSEQ multiplex PCR, the TCRdb table keeps only in-frame clones and is missing some. Of around 130,000 clones listed, around nine tenths are singletons.

The gene calls are TRBV9 and TRBJ1-2; TRBD1 agrees at 11 bases. Sequenced sample: PBMCs or T cells enriched from blood (not recorded which). This clonotype was sampled from a woman between 50 and 59 years old who had recovered from COVID-19. This CDR3 is CASSGDRGLGYTF. DNA for the CDR3: TGTGCCAGCAGCGGGGACAGGGGGTTAGGCTACACCTTC.